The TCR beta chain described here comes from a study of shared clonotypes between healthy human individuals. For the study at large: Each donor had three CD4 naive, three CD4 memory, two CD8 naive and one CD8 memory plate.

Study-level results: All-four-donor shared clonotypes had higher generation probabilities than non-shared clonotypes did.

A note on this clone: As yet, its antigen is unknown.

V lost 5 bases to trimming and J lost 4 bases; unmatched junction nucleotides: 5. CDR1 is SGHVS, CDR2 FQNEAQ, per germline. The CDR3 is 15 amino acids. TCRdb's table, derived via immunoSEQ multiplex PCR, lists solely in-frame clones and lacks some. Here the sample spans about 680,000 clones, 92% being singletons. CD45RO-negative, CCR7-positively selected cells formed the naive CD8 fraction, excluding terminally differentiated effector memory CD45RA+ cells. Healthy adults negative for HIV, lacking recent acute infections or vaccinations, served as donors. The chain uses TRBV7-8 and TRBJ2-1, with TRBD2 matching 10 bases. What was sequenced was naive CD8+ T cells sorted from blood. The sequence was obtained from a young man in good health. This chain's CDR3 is CASSTTSGIYNEQFF. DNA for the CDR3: TGTGCCAGCAGCACAACTAGCGGGATTTACAATGAGCAGTTCTTC.